This T cell receptor (beta chain) appears in the sequencing data of a study of T cells in women clearing cervical HPV infection. Study overall: HLA type could not be excluded as a confounder.

Sequencing used immunoSEQ multiplex PCR; TCRdb keeps in-frame clones, though not all of them. With around 46,000 clones in the sample, the ten largest clones hold 35% to 40%. The CDR3 has 15 residues. Germline loops: CDR1 SEHNR, CDR2 FQNEAQ (reference sequence). Concerning this clone: What it binds is unknown. The CDR3 extends 3 residues past the end of the read, so its final part is completed from the germline J gene.

Findings of the study overall: T-cell numbers per sample were unknown and may explain richness differences.

The chain has TRBV7-9 and TRBJ2-2, with 9 bases lining up with TRBD1. The TCR comes from a woman between 18 and 70 years old with a cervical HPV16 infection that either progressed to CIN3+ or cleared (not recorded which). Sequencing was carried out using blood buffy coat. The CDR3 sequence is CASSLGDREYSPLFF. The part of the CDR3 DNA that was read is TGTGCCAGCAGCTTGGGGGACAGGGAGTATTCACCG.